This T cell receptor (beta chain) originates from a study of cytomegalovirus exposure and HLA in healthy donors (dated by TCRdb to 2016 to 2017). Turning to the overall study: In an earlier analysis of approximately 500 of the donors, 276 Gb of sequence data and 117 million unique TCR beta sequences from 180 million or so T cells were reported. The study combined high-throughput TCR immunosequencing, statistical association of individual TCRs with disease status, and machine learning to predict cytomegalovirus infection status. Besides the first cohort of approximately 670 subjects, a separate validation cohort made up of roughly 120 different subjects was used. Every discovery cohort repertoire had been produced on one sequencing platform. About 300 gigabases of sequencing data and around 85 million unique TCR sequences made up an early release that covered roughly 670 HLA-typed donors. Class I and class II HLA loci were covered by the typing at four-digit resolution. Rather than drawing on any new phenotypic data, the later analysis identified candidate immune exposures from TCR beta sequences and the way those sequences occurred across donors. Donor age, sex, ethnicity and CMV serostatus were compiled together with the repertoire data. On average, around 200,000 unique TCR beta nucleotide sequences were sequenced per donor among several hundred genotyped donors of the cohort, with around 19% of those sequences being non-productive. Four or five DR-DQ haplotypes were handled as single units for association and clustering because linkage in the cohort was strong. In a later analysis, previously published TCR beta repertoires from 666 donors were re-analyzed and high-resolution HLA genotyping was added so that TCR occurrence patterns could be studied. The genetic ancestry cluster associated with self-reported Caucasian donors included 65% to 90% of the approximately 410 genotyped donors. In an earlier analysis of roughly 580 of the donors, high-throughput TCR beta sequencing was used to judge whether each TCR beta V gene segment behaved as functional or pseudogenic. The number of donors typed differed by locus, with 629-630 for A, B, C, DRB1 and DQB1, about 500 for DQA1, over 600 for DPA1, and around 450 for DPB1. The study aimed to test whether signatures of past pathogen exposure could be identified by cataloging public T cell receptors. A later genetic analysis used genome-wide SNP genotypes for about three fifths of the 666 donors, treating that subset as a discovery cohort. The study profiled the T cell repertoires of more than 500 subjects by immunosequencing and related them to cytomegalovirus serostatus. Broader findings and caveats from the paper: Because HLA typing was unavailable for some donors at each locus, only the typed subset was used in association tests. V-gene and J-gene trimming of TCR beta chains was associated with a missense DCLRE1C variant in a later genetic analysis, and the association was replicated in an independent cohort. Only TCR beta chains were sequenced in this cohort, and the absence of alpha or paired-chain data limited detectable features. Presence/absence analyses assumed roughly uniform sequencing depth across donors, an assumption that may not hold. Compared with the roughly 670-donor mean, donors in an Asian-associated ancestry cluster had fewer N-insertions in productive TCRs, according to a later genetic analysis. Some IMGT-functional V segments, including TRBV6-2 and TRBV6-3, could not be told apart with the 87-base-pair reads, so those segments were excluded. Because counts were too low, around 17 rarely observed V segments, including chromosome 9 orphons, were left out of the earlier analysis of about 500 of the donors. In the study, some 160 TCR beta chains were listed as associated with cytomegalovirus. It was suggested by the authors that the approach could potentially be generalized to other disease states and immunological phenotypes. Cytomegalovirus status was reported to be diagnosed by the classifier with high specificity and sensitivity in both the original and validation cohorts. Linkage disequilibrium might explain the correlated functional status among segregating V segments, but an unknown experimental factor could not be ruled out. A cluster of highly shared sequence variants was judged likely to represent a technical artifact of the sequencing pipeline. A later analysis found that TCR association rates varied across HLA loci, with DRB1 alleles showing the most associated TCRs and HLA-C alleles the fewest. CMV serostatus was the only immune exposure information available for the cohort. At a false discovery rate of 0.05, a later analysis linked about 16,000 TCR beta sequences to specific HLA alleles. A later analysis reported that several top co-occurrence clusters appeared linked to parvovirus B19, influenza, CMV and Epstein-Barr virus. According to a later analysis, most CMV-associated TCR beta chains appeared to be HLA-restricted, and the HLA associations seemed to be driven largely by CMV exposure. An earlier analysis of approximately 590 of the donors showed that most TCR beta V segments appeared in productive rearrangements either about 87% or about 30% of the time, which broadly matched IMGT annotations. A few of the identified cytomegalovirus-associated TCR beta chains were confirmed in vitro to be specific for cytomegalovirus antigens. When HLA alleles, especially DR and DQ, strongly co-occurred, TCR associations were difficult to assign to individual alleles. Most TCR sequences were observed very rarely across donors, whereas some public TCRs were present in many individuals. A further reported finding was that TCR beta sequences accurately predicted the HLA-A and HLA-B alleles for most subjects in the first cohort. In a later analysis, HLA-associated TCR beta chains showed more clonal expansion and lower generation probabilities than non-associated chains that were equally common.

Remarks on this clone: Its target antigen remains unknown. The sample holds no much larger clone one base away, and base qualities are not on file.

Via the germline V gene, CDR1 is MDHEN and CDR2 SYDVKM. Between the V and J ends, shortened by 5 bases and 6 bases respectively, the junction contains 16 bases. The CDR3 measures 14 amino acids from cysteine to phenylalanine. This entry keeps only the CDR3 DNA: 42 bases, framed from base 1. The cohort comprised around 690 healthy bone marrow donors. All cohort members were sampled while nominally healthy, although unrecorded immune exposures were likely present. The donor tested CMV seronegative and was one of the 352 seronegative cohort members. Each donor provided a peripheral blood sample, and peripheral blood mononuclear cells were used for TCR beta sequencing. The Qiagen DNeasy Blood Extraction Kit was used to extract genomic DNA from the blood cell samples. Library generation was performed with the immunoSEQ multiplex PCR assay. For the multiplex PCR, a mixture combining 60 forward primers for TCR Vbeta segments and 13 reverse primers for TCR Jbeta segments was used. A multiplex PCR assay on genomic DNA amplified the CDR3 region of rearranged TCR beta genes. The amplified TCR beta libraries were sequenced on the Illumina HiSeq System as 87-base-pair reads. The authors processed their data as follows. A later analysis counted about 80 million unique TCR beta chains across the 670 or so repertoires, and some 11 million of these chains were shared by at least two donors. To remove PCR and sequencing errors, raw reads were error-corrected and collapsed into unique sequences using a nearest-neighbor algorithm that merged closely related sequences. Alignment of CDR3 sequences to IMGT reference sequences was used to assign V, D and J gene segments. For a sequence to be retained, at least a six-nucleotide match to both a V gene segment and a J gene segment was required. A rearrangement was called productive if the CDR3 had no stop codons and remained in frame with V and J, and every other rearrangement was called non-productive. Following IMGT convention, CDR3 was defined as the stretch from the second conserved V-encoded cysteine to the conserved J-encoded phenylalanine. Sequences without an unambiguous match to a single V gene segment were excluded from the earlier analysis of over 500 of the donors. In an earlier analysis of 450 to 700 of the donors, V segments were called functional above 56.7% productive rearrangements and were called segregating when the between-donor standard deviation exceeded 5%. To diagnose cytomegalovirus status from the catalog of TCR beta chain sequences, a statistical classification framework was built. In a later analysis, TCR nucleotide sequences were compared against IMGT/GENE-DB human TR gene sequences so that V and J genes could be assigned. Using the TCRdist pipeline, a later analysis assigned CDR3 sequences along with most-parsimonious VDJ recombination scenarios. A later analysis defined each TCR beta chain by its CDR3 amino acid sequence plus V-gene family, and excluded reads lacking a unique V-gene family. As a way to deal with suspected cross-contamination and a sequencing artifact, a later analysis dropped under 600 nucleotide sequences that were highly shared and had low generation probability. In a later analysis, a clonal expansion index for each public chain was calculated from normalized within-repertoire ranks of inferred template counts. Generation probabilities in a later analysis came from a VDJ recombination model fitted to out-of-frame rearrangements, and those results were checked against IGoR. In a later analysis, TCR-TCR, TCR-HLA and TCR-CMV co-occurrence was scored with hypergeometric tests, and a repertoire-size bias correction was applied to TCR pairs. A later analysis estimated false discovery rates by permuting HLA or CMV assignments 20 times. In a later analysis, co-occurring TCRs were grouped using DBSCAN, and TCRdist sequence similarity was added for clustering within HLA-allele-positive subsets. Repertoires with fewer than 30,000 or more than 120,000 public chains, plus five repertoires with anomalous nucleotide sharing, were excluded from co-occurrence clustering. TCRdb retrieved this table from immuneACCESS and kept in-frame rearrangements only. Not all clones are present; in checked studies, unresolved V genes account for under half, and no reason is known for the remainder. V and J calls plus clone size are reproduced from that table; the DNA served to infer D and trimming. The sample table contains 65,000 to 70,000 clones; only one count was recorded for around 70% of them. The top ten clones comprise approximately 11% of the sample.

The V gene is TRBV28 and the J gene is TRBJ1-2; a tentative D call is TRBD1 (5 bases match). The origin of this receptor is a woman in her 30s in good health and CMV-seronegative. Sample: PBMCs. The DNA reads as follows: TGTGCCAGCAGTCCAAAAAACGACAGAGATGGCTACACCTTC. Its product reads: CASSPKNDRDGYTF.